Below, one TCR beta chain is given with its context. Original data processing: Reference gene primer amplification in the assay estimated nucleated cell counts. Assay: immunoSEQ multiplex PCR; the TCRdb copy retains only in-frame clones and omits some. V, J and clone size derive from that table, while D and trimming were established from the DNA sequence. The table records 200,000 to 250,000 clones, less than 90% of them present only once. This sample is part of a study of blood T cell repertoires in COVID-19. Looking at the study overall: In each case, the material was cDNA or gDNA derived from T cells, B-cell-depleted T cells, or PBMCs.

Germline V CDR1 and CDR2: LGHNT, FRNRAP. There are 12 residues in the CDR3. Trimming removed 2 bases from V and 11 bases from J, with 12 bases in between. The chain carries TRBV12-5 and TRBJ1-1; the D gene is possibly TRBD1 (5 bases). The source of this sequence is a woman between 45 and 65 years old with acute or convalescent COVID-19. Input material: peripheral blood. The CDR3 protein is CASGLPQGSAFF. In nucleotides, the CDR3 is TGTGCTAGTGGTTTGCCCCAGGGATCGGCTTTCTTT.